This paragraph covers one T cell receptor (beta chain) sequence. The sample is drawn from a study of T-cell memory formation after mild COVID-19. Whole-study context: Each donor largely had its own TCR clusters.

Germline CDR1 is MGHRA and CDR2 is YSYEKL. The V end lost 0 bases, the J end lost 4 bases, and 8 bases lay between the germline ends. The CDR3 is made up of 14 amino acids. TCRdb redid the calling of the 5' RACE reads with MiXCR, one entry per CDR3 protein. The sample has about 410,000 distinct CDR3 sequences, roughly 18% seen once. The J gene is TRBJ2-3, the V gene TRBV4-1; no firm D call. The receptor was isolated from a man younger than 35 who had mild COVID-19 (a few samples of this study predate the infection). Cell type and time point are not known. What was sequenced was PBMCs or a T cell subset sorted from them (not recorded which). The CDR3 protein is CASSQEVPSDTQYF. The CDR3 region has the DNA TGCGCCAGCAGCCAAGAAGTTCCCTCAGATACGCAGTATTTT.